The T cell receptor beta chain under discussion was sequenced for a study of T cells in Graves' hyperthyroidism and ophthalmopathy. Across the study: The authors collected peripheral blood at initial diagnosis, before any treatment.

About this clonotype itself: Possible read error: a much larger clone is one base away.

From RNA transcripts, TCR beta CDR3 regions were amplified. Carried out on the TCR CDR3, a first-round RT-PCR used the HTBI primer set. One entry per CDR3 protein, called by TCRdb with MiXCR from the multiplex PCR reads. The sample has about 400,000 distinct CDR3 sequences; roughly 15% are singletons. Patients affected by ophthalmopathy presented a Clinical Activity Score of at least 3, a NOSPECS grade of at least 4, and disease duration below 3 months. Patients having uncontrolled infection, another autoimmune disease, pregnancy or lactation were not included. Thyroid ultrasound, orbital computed tomography, clinical symptoms, and serum thyroxine and TRAb underpinned diagnoses. Sequencing input: blood. The TCR was taken from a man younger than 35 with Graves' ophthalmopathy.

The CDR3 reads CAWSDKRVGKLDTQYF. The DNA of the CDR3 is TGTGCCTGGAGTGACAAGAGAGTGGGGAAATTAGATACGCAGTATTTT. The chain carries TRBV30 and TRBJ2-3, with D hard to call. CDR3 length: 16 amino acids. In germline, CDR1 is GTSNPN, CDR2 SVGIG (reference sequence). V was shortened by 1 base and J by 5 bases, with 19 bases between the two germline ends.